Sequencing of this TCR beta chain was carried out in a study of cytomegalovirus exposure and HLA in healthy donors. Study results and caveats: A later analysis linked a missense DCLRE1C variant to TCR beta V- and J-gene trimming. What TCR beta sequences reportedly achieved was accurate prediction of HLA-A and HLA-B alleles in most subjects.

Notes on this clone: What it binds is not known.

The PCR was carried out with 60 Vbeta primers and 13 Jbeta primers. Clones were sequenced by immunoSEQ multiplex PCR, and TCRdb holds only the in-frame ones, with some missing. This sample has some 110,000 clones, with 70% found just once. Germline V gene data show CDR1 as LGHNA and CDR2 as YNFKEQ. The CDR3 is made up of 15 amino acids. Trimming removed 0 bases at V and 8 bases at J, with 11 bases between. This TCR came from a man aged 25 to 40 in good health and CMV-seropositive. Sequenced material: PBMCs. The chain is built from TRBV4-2 and TRBJ1-6; D is unclear. The CDR3 here is CASSQDSGRHSPLHF. Here the CDR3 DNA reads TGTGCCAGCAGCCAAGATTCGGGGAGGCATTCACCCCTCCACTTT.